A selection of T cell receptor beta chains follows, all from one sample in a study of untreated major depressive disorder. Here immunoSEQ multiplex PCR was the method, and the copy in TCRdb shows in-frame clones only, minus some. Of 10,000 to 15,000 clones in the sample, over 80% are singletons; the top ten hold about 1.7%. Sequenced material: CD4+ T cells from PBMCs. Every receptor here comes from a woman in her 30s with major depressive disorder. Both conserved end residues are part of each CDR3. Each record gives: V gene, CDR3 length, J gene, CDR3 protein.

TRBV5-1	16	TRBJ2-3	CASAAGLAGITDTQYF
TRBV6-5	13	TRBJ1-1	CASSYLSRTEAFF
TRBV6-5	13	TRBJ1-4	CASSYSRGEKLFF
TRBV30	14	TRBJ2-7	CAWSGVGANYEQYF
TRBV27	12	TRBJ1-4	CATLSGQKKLFF
TRBV30	14	TRBJ2-1	CAWSVQGGFNEQFF
TRBV4-1	13	TRBJ2-7	CASSQDRSFEQYF
TRBV7-9	13	TRBJ2-3	CASSLANADTQYF
TRBV5-1	17	TRBJ1-1	CASSLGTGGILNTEAFF
TRBV30	16	TRBJ2-1	CAWRNPGGWSDNEQFF
TRBV7-9	14	TRBJ1-2	CASSLEAPLGGYTF
TRBV5-1	14	TRBJ1-1	CASSLVRRNTEAFF
TRBV7-2	13	TRBJ2-4	CASSSSGTNIQYF
TRBV5-1	12	TRBJ2-3	CASSTPGDTQYF
TRBV9	13	TRBJ2-1	CASSVRHLNEQFF
TRBV4-1	16	TRBJ1-2	CASSQARDRLFYGYTF
TRBV9	15	TRBJ2-4	CASSVDGQGINIQYF
TRBV7-2	15	TRBJ1-5	CASSLARGVNQPQHF
TRBV2	11	TRBJ2-5	CASRREETQYF
TRBV5-1	12	TRBJ2-3	CASSLWTDTQYF
TRBV18	21	TRBJ1-5	CASSPGGGTELDRAPTQPQHF
TRBV27	15	TRBJ2-3	CASSPLTGRTDTQYF
TRBV5-6	13	TRBJ1-2	CASTVRKTYGYTF
TRBV9	13	TRBJ1-2	CASSVDGNYGYTF
TRBV2	14	TRBJ2-7	CASSAKRTGEEQYF
TRBV2	17	TRBJ1-4	CASSEAGTAVINEKLFF
TRBV19	12	TRBJ1-1	CASMTDREEAFF
TRBV7-9	12	TRBJ2-7	CASSRGTYEQYF
TRBV5-6	18	TRBJ2-3	CASSFGLAGVRSTDTQYF
TRBV19	17	TRBJ2-6	CASSIQGSAGPANVLTF
TRBV5-1	13	TRBJ2-7	CASSPGTVYEQYF
TRBV30	13	TRBJ2-3	CARDRLSTDTQYF
TRBV7-9	13	TRBJ1-2	CASSRDRGDGYTF
TRBV7-9	13	TRBJ1-5	CASSTGTNQPQHF
TRBV25-1	16	TRBJ2-6	CASSEVTGTGANVLTF
TRBV30	13	TRBJ1-1	CAWSVGRYTEAFF
TRBV27	16	TRBJ2-7	CASSVPFAGGLYEQYF
TRBV7-6	14	TRBJ2-7	CASSLDWAIDEQYF
TRBV5-6	13	TRBJ1-2	CASSLQGIGGYTF
TRBV6-1	13	TRBJ1-1	CASSEANRLEAFF